These 26 T cell receptor beta chains were sequenced from one sample in a study of T cell repertoires in cytomegalovirus infection. TCRdb redid the calling of the reads with MiXCR, one entry per CDR3 protein. The sample shows about 830,000 distinct CDR3 sequences, over 25% of them seen only once. Their cognate antigens are unknown. Specimen: cultured CD8+ T cells from PBMCs, collected from culture after CMV antigen stimulation. These receptor sequences come from a human donor in good health (CMV status not recorded). Some clones in this sample may be carry-over from other donors' samples.

The chain combines TRBV24-1 with TRBJ2-5; 13 nucleotides align to TRBD2. From germline, CDR1 is KGHDR and CDR2 SFDVKD. Germline trimming cut 4 bases from V and 11 bases from J; bases unmatched to any gene: 6. CDR3 length: 14 residues. For the CDR3, the DNA is TGTGCCACCAGTGACCCGACTAGCGGGGGGTTGCAGTACTTC. Its translation is CATSDPTSGGLQYF.

This clonotype has a single count. One end of the junction fails to match germline, which may point to a read error. The J gene is TRBJ2-1, the V gene TRBV20-1; tentatively, D is TRBD2 (6 bases). CDR3 length: 14 amino acids. Germline loops: CDR1 DFQATT, CDR2 SNEGSKA (reference sequence). The DNA of the CDR3 is TGCAGTGCTGGAGAGGGGTCCGGGAGCGATGAGCAGTTCTTC. Its protein is CSAGEGSGSDEQFF.

The chain is built from TRBV3-1 and TRBJ1-1; D may be TRBD1 (5 bases). V was pared by 4 bases and J by 4 bases, with 13 bases between. Germline loops: CDR1 LGHDT, CDR2 YNNKEL (reference sequence). This CDR3 region has 14 residues. The CDR3, as DNA: TGTGCCAGCAGCCCAGTCGGGGGAGGCACTGAAGCTTTCTTT. It is translated as CASSPVGGGTEAFF.

The CDR3 protein is CATSRGTGGLDEQYV. CDR3 DNA sequence: TGTGCCACCAGCAGAGGGACAGGGGGCTTGGACGAGCAGTACGTC. The chain uses TRBV15 and TRBJ2-7; 11 bases align to TRBD1. CDR1 LNHNV and CDR2 YYDKDF come from the germline V gene (reference sequence). The CDR3 extends over 15 amino acids. The trim removed 1 base at V and 5 bases at J, leaving 4 bases unmatched.

The J gene is TRBJ2-7, the V gene TRBV6-8; D unresolved. The CDR3 covers 15 residues. Per the germline V gene, CDR1 is MNHGY and CDR2 is SAAAGT. V was pared by 5 bases and J by 3 bases, with 17 bases between. The CDR3 region is CASSPGEIRDYEQYF. The CDR3 bases are TGTGCCAGCAGTCCCGGTGAGATCAGAGACTACGAGCAGTACTTC.

This clonotype showed up just a few times. This chain joins TRBV7-6 and TRBJ2-3; 10 bases fit TRBD2. The germline CDR1 and CDR2 sequences are SGHVS and FNYEAQ. The trim removed 4 bases at V and 0 bases at J, leaving 16 bases unmatched. CDR3 size: 20 residues. The DNA for the CDR3 is TGTGCCAGCAGCTACTCTAGCGGGGGCGTCACTAGGACTAGCACAGATACGCAGTATTTT. Protein: CASSYSSGGVTRTSTDTQYF.

This clonotype has only a few counts. CDR3 nucleotides: TGTGCCAGCAGTTTCGGTTTGCAGGGGCAATACAATGAGCAGTTCTTC. Its translation: CASSFGLQGQYNEQFF. V and J are TRBV28 and TRBJ2-1, with D possibly being TRBD1 (6 bases). CDR1 and CDR2 (germline): MDHEN, SYDVKM. Trimming left V 3 bases short and J 4 bases short, with 16 bases between. This CDR3 comprises 16 residues.

This clonotype has just a few counts. The genes are TRBV6-5 and TRBJ2-2, with 7 positions matching TRBD2. The CDR3 consists of 16 residues. The trim removed 0 bases at V and 7 bases at J, leaving 8 bases unmatched. CDR1 MNHEY and CDR2 SVGAGI come from the germline V gene. DNA of the CDR3: TGTGCCAGCAGTTACTCGAGTCCGGGGGGTAACGGGGAGCTGTTTTTT. It codes for CASSYSSPGGNGELFF.

The rearrangement links TRBV12-3 or TRBV12-4 to TRBJ2-3; weak D call: TRBD2 (7 bases). V lost 3 bases and J lost 2, with 12 bases in between. The CDR3 is made up of 15 amino acids. Here the CDR3 reads CASSFLGGATDTQYF. The CDR3 DNA follows: TGTGCCAGCAGTTTCTTGGGGGGGGCCACAGATACGCAGTATTTT.

This clonotype was detected many times. J is TRBJ2-1 and V is TRBV7-8; TRBD2 matches at 9 bases. With V trimmed by 7 bases and J by 6 bases, 10 bases remained unmatched. This CDR3 contains 15 residues. The germline V gene encodes CDR1 SGHVS and CDR2 FQNEAQ. CDR3: CASNAGGPKSNEQFF. The DNA of the CDR3 is TGTGCCAGCAACGCGGGGGGGCCTAAATCCAATGAGCAGTTCTTC. Full variable domain (outside the CDR3, taken from reference TRBV7-8 and TRBJ2-1): GAGVSQSPRYKVAKRGQDVALRCDPISGHVSLFWYQQALGQGPEFLTYFQNEAQLDKSGLPSDRFFAERPEGSVSTLKIQRTQQEDSAVYLCASNAGGPKSNEQFFGPGTRLTVL.

This clonotype appeared a few times. The CDR3 bases are TGTGCCAGTAGTGGGGGGACGGGGACCCAGTACTTC. Translated, it gives CASSGGTGTQYF. The rearrangement links TRBV19 to TRBJ2-5; a weak D match, TRBD2 (6 bases). Germline CDR1 LNHDA, CDR2 SQIVND (reference sequence). This CDR3 contains 12 residues. V lost 5 bases and J lost 7, with 11 bases in between.

The V call is TRBV15, the J call TRBJ1-2; D remains ambiguous. The germline CDR1 and CDR2 sequences are LNHNV and YYDKDF (reference sequence). V shed 3 bases and J shed 5 bases, with 4 bases lying between them. This CDR3 spans 11 amino acids. The chain's CDR3 is CATSSPYGYTF. DNA of the CDR3: TGTGCCACCAGCAGCCCGTATGGCTACACCTTC.

V is TRBV19 and J is TRBJ2-1; the match to TRBD2 covers 14 bases. The V gene end was trimmed by 7 bases and the J gene end by 6 bases; junction bases not matched to a gene: 2. The V gene's germline CDR1 is LNHDA and CDR2 SQIVND (reference sequence). CDR3 length: 14 amino acids. The DNA for the CDR3 is TGTGCCAGTATGACTAGCGGGGGGGCCAATGAGCAGTTCTTC. Amino acids: CASMTSGGANEQFF.

This chain uses TRBV20-1 with TRBJ2-2; 8 bases map to TRBD1. The CDR3 is 16 amino acids. Germline CDR1 DFQATT, CDR2 SNEGSKA (reference sequence). V lost 4 bases and J lost 3; bases outside the gene matches: 10. CDR3: CSAKRRGQGHTGELFF. In nucleotides, the CDR3 is TGCAGTGCTAAACGCCGCGGACAGGGTCACACCGGGGAGCTGTTTTTT.

This clonotype was observed a few times. The chain joins TRBV7-9 to TRBJ2-7, with no clear D. Trimming took off 3 bases at V and 5 bases at J, with 14 bases between the two ends. CDR3 length equals 14 residues. The germline V gene encodes CDR1 SEHNR and CDR2 FQNEAQ (reference sequence). The CDR3 nucleotides are TGTGCCAGCAGCTTTCCCGGATTGGTTGACGAGCAGTACTTC. It is translated as CASSFPGLVDEQYF.

The V gene is TRBV6-5, the J gene TRBJ1-2; D perhaps matches TRBD1 (5 bases). Trimming shortened V by 8 bases and J by 4 bases, and 8 bases separated the two germline ends. CDR1 is MNHEY and CDR2 is SVGAGI in the germline V gene. The CDR3 runs 11 residues. The CDR3 here is CASYGGYGYTF. The DNA for the CDR3 is TGTGCCAGCTACGGGGGCTATGGCTACACCTTC.

The V call is TRBV6-2 or TRBV6-3, the J call TRBJ2-4; possibly TRBD1 for D (8 bases). Germline CDR1 reads MNHEY; CDR2 reads SVGEGT. V was pared by 0 bases and J by 3 bases, with 18 bases between. The CDR3 is made up of 18 amino acids. CDR3 region: CASSYSVTGEGLKNIQYF. DNA for the CDR3: TGTGCCAGCAGTTACTCCGTGACAGGGGAGGGACTCAAAAACATTCAGTACTTC.

Concerning this clonotype itself: This may be a read error: a much more frequent sequence differs by one nucleotide. The chain combines TRBV7-2 with TRBJ1-5; D is perhaps TRBD1 (5 bases). The CDR3 extends over 16 amino acids. CDR1 and CDR2 (germline): SGHTA, FQGNSA. This CDR3 reads CVSSLAGLGRIQPQHF. As DNA, the CDR3 is TGTGTCAGCAGCTTAGCGGGACTTGGAAGGATTCAGCCCCAGCATTTT.

The chain joins TRBV6-1 to TRBJ2-2; D may be TRBD1 or TRBD2 (6 bases each). The CDR3 covers 16 residues. The V gene lost 3 bases and the J gene lost 7 bases, with 18 bases spanning the gap. The germline CDR1 and CDR2 sequences are MNHNS and SASEGT. CDR3 DNA sequence: TGTGCCAGCAGTGATTTGCCCGGGGGCAGGGGCGGGGAGCTGTTTTTT. It codes for CASSDLPGGRGGELFF.

This clonotype was detected ten times or more. This chain links TRBV28 with TRBJ2-3, with D possibly matching TRBD2 (5 bases). Trimming removed 4 bases from V and 6 bases from J, with 11 bases in between. This CDR3 has 13 amino acids. From germline, CDR1 is MDHEN and CDR2 SYDVKM. DNA for the CDR3: TGTGCCAGCAGTTCAAAGGAGGCGGATACGCAGTATTTT. Protein sequence: CASSSKEADTQYF.

The chain employs TRBV27 and TRBJ1-1; 8 nucleotides match TRBD1. V gave up 6 bases and J gave up 5 bases; unmatched junction bases: 8. The CDR3 has 14 residues. Looked up from germline, CDR1 is MNHEY and CDR2 is SMNVEV (reference sequence). The CDR3 nucleotides read TGTGCCAGCAGACCAGGGGGCGCGAGGACTGAAGCTTTCTTT. Translation: CASRPGGARTEAFF.

This chain joins TRBV11-2 and TRBJ2-7; D gene unclear. The CDR3 is 12 amino acids. Germline-derived CDR1 and CDR2 are SGHAT and FQNNGV. V was pared by 5 bases and J by 7 bases, with 12 bases between. The CDR3 sequence is CASSPEADEQYF. CDR3 nucleotides: TGTGCCAGCAGCCCCGAAGCAGATGAGCAGTACTTC.

The gene calls are TRBV6-8 and TRBJ2-3; TRBD1 matches at 7 bases. The CDR3 totals 14 residues. V lost 5 bases to trimming and J lost 4 bases; unmatched junction nucleotides: 6. In germline, CDR1 is MNHGY, CDR2 SAAAGT. CDR3 coding DNA: TGTGCCAGCAGTAAGACAGGGTGGGCAGATACGCAGTATTTT. Its protein product is CASSKTGWADTQYF.

Ten or more counts support this clonotype. V usage is TRBV7-2 and J usage is TRBJ2-2, with D possibly being TRBD1 (6 bases). V dropped 1 base and J dropped 5 bases, with 11 bases sitting between them. CDR3 size: 15 residues. CDR1 is SGHTA and CDR2 is FQGNSA in the germline V gene. CDR3 amino acids: CASSLGVGATGELFF. The CDR3 nucleotides are TGTGCCAGCAGCTTAGGGGTGGGGGCGACCGGGGAGCTGTTTTTT. The whole variable domain, filled in from reference TRBV7-2 and TRBJ2-2, reads GAGVSQSPSNKVTEKGKDVELRCDPISGHTALYWYRQSLGQGLEFLIYFQGNSAPDKSGLPSDRFSAERTGGSVSTLTIQRTQQEDSAVYLCASSLGVGATGELFFGEGSRLTVL.

This clonotype has a count of ten or more. V gene TRBV7-2 combines with J gene TRBJ2-7; possible D gene TRBD1, 5 bases. Germline loops: CDR1 SGHTA, CDR2 FQGNSA. The CDR3 extends over 14 amino acids. V was shortened by 1 base and J by 10 bases, with 17 bases between the two germline ends. The CDR3 loop reads CASSLERGREYQYF. In DNA form, the CDR3 reads TGTGCCAGCAGCTTAGAAAGGGGCAGGGAATACCAGTACTTC.

This clonotype appeared many times. The gene calls are TRBV7-2 and TRBJ2-5; TRBD2 matches 12 bases. This CDR3 is built from 18 residues. Germline V gene lookup returns CDR1 SGHTA and CDR2 FQGNSA. J lost 1 base, V lost 6 bases, and 12 bases had no gene match. The CDR3 DNA is TGTGCCAGCAGTTTGAACCTCCTAGCGGGGGGGGTCCAAGAGACCCAGTACTTC. This gives the protein CASSLNLLAGGVQETQYF.